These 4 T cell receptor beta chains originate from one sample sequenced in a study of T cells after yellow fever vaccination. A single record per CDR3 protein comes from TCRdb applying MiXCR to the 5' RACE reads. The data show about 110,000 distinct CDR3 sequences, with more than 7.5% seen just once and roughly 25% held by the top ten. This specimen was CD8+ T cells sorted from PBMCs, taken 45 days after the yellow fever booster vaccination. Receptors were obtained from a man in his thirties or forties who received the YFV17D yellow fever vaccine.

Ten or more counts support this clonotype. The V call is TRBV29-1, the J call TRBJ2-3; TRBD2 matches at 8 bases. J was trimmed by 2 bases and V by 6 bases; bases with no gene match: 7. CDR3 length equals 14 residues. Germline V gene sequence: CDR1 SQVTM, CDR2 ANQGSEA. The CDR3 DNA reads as TGCAGCGTGGTACTAGCGGTACACACAGATACGCAGTATTTT. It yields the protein CSVVLAVHTDTQYF.

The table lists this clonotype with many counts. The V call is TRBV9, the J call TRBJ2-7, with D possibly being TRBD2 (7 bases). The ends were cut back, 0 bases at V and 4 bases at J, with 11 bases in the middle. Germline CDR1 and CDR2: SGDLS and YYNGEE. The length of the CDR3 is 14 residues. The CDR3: CASSVGGGGYEQYF. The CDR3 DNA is TGTGCCAGCAGCGTAGGGGGGGGCGGATACGAGCAGTACTTC.

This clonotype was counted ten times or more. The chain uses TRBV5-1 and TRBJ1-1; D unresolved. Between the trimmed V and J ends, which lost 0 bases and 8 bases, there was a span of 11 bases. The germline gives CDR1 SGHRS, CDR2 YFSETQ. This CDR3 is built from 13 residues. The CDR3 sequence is CASSLDGSLEAFF. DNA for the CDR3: TGCGCCAGCAGCTTGGACGGGTCCCTCGAAGCTTTCTTT.

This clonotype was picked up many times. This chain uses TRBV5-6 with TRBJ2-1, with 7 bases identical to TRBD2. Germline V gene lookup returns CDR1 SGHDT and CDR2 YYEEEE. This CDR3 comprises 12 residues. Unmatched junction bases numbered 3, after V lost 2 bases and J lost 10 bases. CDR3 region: CASSLAGLEQFF. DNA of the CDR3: TGTGCCAGCAGCTTAGCGGGATTGGAGCAGTTCTTC.